Listed here is a single T cell receptor beta chain. This sample was included in a study of blood T cell repertoires in COVID-19. V was shortened by 6 bases and J by 3 bases, with 7 bases between the two germline ends. The CDR3 contains 11 residues. CDR1 is SQVTM and CDR2 is ANQGSEA in the germline V gene. This table comes from immunoSEQ multiplex PCR, and its TCRdb copy is limited to in-frame clones, with some not included. In the table there are a few hundred thousand clones, 88% of which are singletons. The V call is TRBV29-1, the J call TRBJ2-3; the D gene is possibly TRBD1 (5 bases). The sequencing sample was made of peripheral blood. This TCR came from a woman aged 35 to 49 who had recovered from COVID-19. The CDR3 coding sequence is TGCAGCGTGGGGCAGACAGATACGCAGTATTTT. This translates into CSVGQTDTQYF.